The 28 T cell receptor beta chains below all came from one sample that was sequenced in a study of CD8+CD57+ T cells in acquired aplastic anemia. TCR beta VDJ and CDR3 profiles were obtained from a genomic DNA template. TCRdb reprocessed the reads with MiXCR, giving one entry per CDR3 protein. The sample lists 150,000 or so distinct CDR3 sequences, 40% to 50% occurring once. CD8+CD57+ cell expansion, shown by flow cytometry, had occurred in the patients selected for sequencing. Sequenced input: sorted CD4+, CD8+, or CD8+CD57+ T cells (not recorded which) from PBMCs. These receptors were obtained from a human donor with aplastic anemia.

Remarks on this clonotype: A much larger clonotype is one base distant, so this may be a read error. The rearrangement uses TRBV7-2 and TRBJ1-5; D remains unclear. The CDR3 has 15 amino acids. Per germline, CDR1 SGHTA and CDR2 FQGNSA. The CDR3 coding sequence is TGTGCCAGCAGCGAGGGAGTTAATAGCAGTCAGCCCCAGCATTTT. Amino acids: CASSEGVNSSQPQHF. Together with reference TRBV7-2 and TRBJ1-5, the CDR3 gives the full variable domain: GAGVSQSPSNKVTEKGKDVELRCDPISGHTALYWYRQSLGQGLEFLIYFQGNSAPDKSGLPSDRFSAERTGGSVSTLTIQRTQQEDSAVYLCASSEGVNSSQPQHFGDGTRLSIL.

The chain is built from TRBV7-2 and TRBJ2-3, with TRBD2 identical over 12 bases. V gave up 8 bases and J gave up 2 bases; unmatched junction bases: 5. This CDR3 contains 15 residues. Germline V CDR1 and CDR2: SGHTA, FQGNSA. The DNA of the CDR3 is TGTGCCAGCGGCCTAGCGGGGGGGACCACAGATACGCAGTATTTT. Residues: CASGLAGGTTDTQYF.

This clonotype was counted ten times or more. This sequence joins TRBV19 and TRBJ1-1; D is undetermined. CDR3 length: 12 amino acids. Trimming took 5 bases from V and 6 from J, leaving 10 bases between them. Germline lookup yields CDR1 LNHDA and CDR2 SQIVND (reference sequence). The CDR3 region is CASSYRASEAFF. In DNA form, the CDR3 reads TGTGCCAGTAGTTACCGTGCCTCTGAAGCTTTCTTT. Together with reference TRBV19 and TRBJ1-1, the CDR3 gives the full variable domain: DGGITQSPKYLFRKEGQNVTLSCEQNLNHDAMYWYRQDPGQGLRLIYYSQIVNDFQKGDIAEGYSVSREKKESFPLTVTSAQKNPTAFYLCASSYRASEAFFGQGTRLTVV.

J is TRBJ1-6 and V is TRBV3-1, with a tentative D call TRBD1 (6 bases). The CDR3 extends over 15 amino acids. Germline CDR1 LGHDT, CDR2 YNNKEL (reference sequence). Trimming took 4 bases from V and 8 from J, leaving 15 bases between them. The CDR3 sequence: CASSLRQANYSPLHF. The CDR3 region has the DNA TGTGCCAGCAGCCTCAGACAGGCGAACTATTCACCCCTCCACTTT.

This clonotype was seen many times. CDR3: CATSDSQGADYNEQFF. CDR3 bases: TGTGCCACCAGTGATTCCCAGGGGGCTGACTACAATGAGCAGTTCTTC. The rearrangement joins TRBV24-1 to TRBJ2-1; 8 bases are shared with TRBD1. Germline trimming cut 2 bases from V and 3 bases from J; bases unmatched to any gene: 5. This CDR3 has 16 residues. CDR1 and CDR2 from the germline V gene are KGHDR and SFDVKD.

The chain employs TRBV13 and TRBJ1-6, with D possibly being TRBD1 (5 bases). The germline V and J ends were trimmed by 7 bases and 7 bases, with 14 bases remaining between them. The CDR3 contains 14 residues. Germline CDR1 is PRHDT and CDR2 is FYEKMQ (reference sequence). CDR3 nucleotides: TGTGCCAGCAAAGCTTCAGGGATAAATTCACCCCTCCACTTT. This gives the protein CASKASGINSPLHF.

The chain carries TRBV28 and TRBJ1-5, with 8 nucleotides matching TRBD1. V was clipped by 6 bases and J by 7 bases; unmatched bases: 5. The length of the CDR3 is 13 residues. Germline assignment: CDR1 MDHEN and CDR2 SYDVKM. CDR3 region: CASRTGESQPQHF. As DNA, the CDR3 is TGTGCCAGCAGGACAGGGGAGAGCCAGCCCCAGCATTTT.

V and J are TRBV19 and TRBJ1-1; D ambiguous. Germline CDR1 LNHDA, CDR2 SQIVND (reference sequence). Deletions cut 6 bases from V and 12 bases from J, with 20 bases between. This CDR3 is 13 amino acids long. CDR3 in amino acids: CASRHGSADLPFF. CDR3 bases: TGTGCCAGTAGGCACGGGAGCGCAGATCTACCTTTCTTT.

Note on this clonotype: This may be a read error: a much more frequent sequence differs by one nucleotide. This chain's CDR3 is CASPPRQGEYNGQFF. The CDR3 DNA reads TGTGCCAGCCCACCGAGGCAGGGAGAATACAATGGGCAGTTCTTC. The rearrangement links TRBV28 to TRBJ2-1, with D perhaps TRBD1 or TRBD2 (5 bases each). Germline V gives CDR1 MDHEN, CDR2 SYDVKM. The CDR3 has 15 residues.

Ten or more counts support this clonotype. The chain recombines TRBV9 with TRBJ1-4, with D tentatively TRBD1 (5 bases). Trimming pared 3 bases from V and 4 bases from J, leaving 16 bases between. Germline loops: CDR1 SGDLS, CDR2 YYNGEE. This CDR3 has 16 amino acids. DNA for the CDR3: TGTGCCAGCAGCGGAAGACAGAATAGCAATAATGAAAAACTGTTTTTT. Its protein is CASSGRQNSNNEKLFF.

The chain couples TRBV2 to TRBJ1-5; weak D call: TRBD1 (5 bases). The CDR3 is 13 residues long. V was clipped by 7 bases and J by 6 bases, with 13 bases between them. Germline V gene data show CDR1 as SNHLY and CDR2 as FYNNEI. The CDR3 region has the DNA TGTGCCAGCACTGAGCCCGGGGGTCAGCCCCAGCATTTT. Protein: CASTEPGGQPQHF. The full variable domain, in which reference TRBV2 and TRBJ1-5 provide the parts outside the CDR3, is EPEVTQTPSHQVTQMGQEVILRCVPISNHLYFYWYRQILGQKVEFLVSFYNNEISEKSEIFDDQFSVERPDGSNFTLKIRSTKLEDSAMYFCASTEPGGQPQHFGDGTRLSIL.

This clonotype was seen at least ten times. The chain combines TRBV5-8 with TRBJ1-1, with 7 bases identical to TRBD1. The CDR3 runs 15 residues. V was pared by 4 bases and J by 5 bases, with 11 bases of the junction left unmatched. CDR1 and CDR2 from the germline V gene are SGHTS and YDEGEE. CDR3 sequence reads: CASSPAGGRSTEAFF. The CDR3 DNA reads TGTGCCAGCAGCCCGGCAGGGGGGAGGAGTACTGAAGCTTTCTTT.

The genes are TRBV29-1 and TRBJ2-7; the match to TRBD2 covers 11 bases. CDR1 and CDR2 from the germline V gene are SQVTM and ANQGSEA. V shed 4 bases, J shed 0 bases, and the junction held 11 bases outside the gene matches. The CDR3 runs to 17 residues. The CDR3 coding sequence is TGCAGCGTTGGACTAGCGGGATGGGGCGACGGCTCCTACGAGCAGTACTTC. Translating it yields CSVGLAGWGDGSYEQYF.

At least ten counts were recorded for this clonotype. The genes are TRBV4-2 and TRBJ2-5; 14 nucleotides agree with TRBD2. The CDR3 runs 17 residues. The ends lost 4 bases at V and 5 bases at J; junction bases unmatched: 9. The germline CDR1 and CDR2 sequences are LGHNA and YNFKEQ. The CDR3 sequence: CASSPPGTSGSGETQYF. The CDR3 DNA reads TGTGCCAGCAGCCCTCCCGGGACTAGCGGGAGTGGGGAGACCCAGTACTTC.

This clonotype was seen a few times. J is TRBJ1-1 and V is TRBV5-6; D is ambiguous. CDR1 and CDR2 (germline): SGHDT, YYEEEE. There are 12 residues in the CDR3. Trimming took off 4 bases at V and 8 bases at J, with 12 bases between the two ends. For the CDR3, the DNA is TGTGCCAGCAGCCCCGGGGTGGACGAAGCTTTCTTT. This translates into CASSPGVDEAFF.

Note on this clonotype: One base away lies a much larger clone, so this may be a sequencing read error. The rearrangement joins TRBV2 to TRBJ1-2; D gene unclear. The germline V gene has CDR1 SNHLY and CDR2 FYNNEI. The CDR3 has 12 amino acids. CDR3 loop: CASSTNGYGCTF. The CDR3 region has the DNA TGTGCCAGCAGTACGAATGGCTATGGCTGCACCTTC.

This clonotype has a count of ten or more. This rearrangement joins TRBV20-1 to TRBJ2-1; D might be TRBD2 (7 bases). This CDR3 is 15 amino acids long. Germline V gene lookup returns CDR1 DFQATT and CDR2 SNEGSKA (reference sequence). V was trimmed by 2 bases and J by 8 bases, leaving 19 bases between them. The CDR3 DNA sequence: TGCAGTGCTAGACTCTTCGGGGGGCCTTCCGATGAGCAGTTCTTC. The encoded protein is CSARLFGGPSDEQFF.

In this sample, this clonotype turned up many times. The chain recombines TRBV5-1 with TRBJ2-3, with 7 bases matching TRBD1. The V gene's germline CDR1 is SGHRS and CDR2 YFSETQ. The CDR3 runs 15 residues. V trimming: 5 bases; J trimming: 1 base; junction bases outside the gene matches: 7. CDR3 residues: CASSLLGTGTDTQYF. The CDR3 region has the DNA TGCGCCAGCAGTCTGTTGGGGACAGGCACAGATACGCAGTATTTT. The whole variable domain, filled in from reference TRBV5-1 and TRBJ2-3, reads KAGVTQTPRYLIKTRGQQVTLSCSPISGHRSVSWYQQTPGQGLQFLFEYFSETQRNKGNFPGRFSGRQFSNSRSEMNVSTLELGDSALYLCASSLLGTGTDTQYFGPGTRLTVL.

The rearrangement uses TRBV7-8 and TRBJ2-1; 13 nucleotides agree with TRBD2. CDR3 length equals 14 residues. The trim removed 5 bases at V and 9 bases at J, leaving 4 bases unmatched. Looked up from germline, CDR1 is SGHVS and CDR2 is FQNEAQ. The CDR3 DNA is TGTGCCAGCAGCCGTACTAGCGGGAGGGGTGAGCAGTTCTTC. Protein sequence: CASSRTSGRGEQFF.

The genes are TRBV10-3 and TRBJ2-3, with 10 bases that match TRBD2. Germline V CDR1 and CDR2: ENHRY, SYGVKD. This CDR3 is 15 amino acids long. With V trimmed by 6 bases and J by 3 bases, 6 bases remained unmatched. The CDR3 coding sequence is TGTGCCATCAGCGTAACTAGCGGGGCTACAGATACGCAGTATTTT. Amino acid sequence: CAISVTSGATDTQYF.

The CDR3 protein is CASSVGTENYGYTF. In DNA form, the CDR3 reads TGTGCCAGCAGCGTCGGGACAGAGAACTATGGCTACACCTTC. The chain is built from TRBV9 and TRBJ1-2; 7 bases are shared with TRBD1. Germline lookup yields CDR1 SGDLS and CDR2 YYNGEE. CDR3 length: 14 residues. The V gene end was trimmed by 2 bases and the J gene end by 2 bases; junction bases not matched to a gene: 3.

The chain carries TRBV7-3 and TRBJ2-3; TRBD2 matches at 7 bases. CDR3 length equals 15 residues. V lost 5 bases to trimming and J lost 3 bases; unmatched junction nucleotides: 8. Germline V gene sequence: CDR1 SGHTA, CDR2 FQGTGA. The CDR3 reads CASSRGGGRTDTQYF. The CDR3 nucleotides read TGTGCCAGCAGCCGAGGTGGCGGGAGAACAGATACGCAGTATTTT.

The CDR3 reads CASSPRTAPSSYEQYF. The CDR3 DNA is TGTGCCAGCAGCCCCCGGACAGCGCCGAGCTCCTACGAGCAGTACTTC. V gene TRBV7-8 combines with J gene TRBJ2-7, with D maybe TRBD1 (6 bases). Germline V gives CDR1 SGHVS, CDR2 FQNEAQ. This CDR3 spans 16 amino acids. V was trimmed by 5 bases and J by 0 bases, leaving 17 bases between them. The complete variable domain, with remaining parts taken from reference TRBV7-8 and TRBJ2-7, reads GAGVSQSPRYKVAKRGQDVALRCDPISGHVSLFWYQQALGQGPEFLTYFQNEAQLDKSGLPSDRFFAERPEGSVSTLKIQRTQQEDSAVYLCASSPRTAPSSYEQYFGPGTRLTVT.

This sequence joins TRBV10-3 and TRBJ2-7; 10 nucleotides line up with TRBD2. With V trimmed by 8 bases and J by 2 bases, 6 bases remained unmatched. Germline loops: CDR1 ENHRY, CDR2 SYGVKD. The CDR3 is 14 amino acids. The CDR3 sequence: CAIQRTSGTYEQYF. The CDR3 region has the DNA TGTGCCATCCAAAGGACTAGCGGTACCTACGAGCAGTACTTC.

This clonotype was found a few times. The gene calls are TRBV20-1 and TRBJ2-7, with 10 bases identical to TRBD1. CDR1 and CDR2 (germline): DFQATT, SNEGSKA (reference sequence). The CDR3 extends over 14 amino acids. The junction had 5 bases not matched to a gene; V was cut back by 3 bases and J by 3 bases. The DNA for the CDR3 is TGCAGTGCTAGGGGGACAGGGGATATCTACGAGCAGTACTTC. Its translation: CSARGTGDIYEQYF.

This clonotype was observed at least ten times. The V and J genes are TRBV7-8 and TRBJ1-5, with unresolved D. The CDR3 is made up of 15 amino acids. Germline V CDR1 and CDR2: SGHVS, FQNEAQ. Trimming shortened V by 5 bases and J by 0 bases, and 11 bases separated the two germline ends. The CDR3 here is CASSPITASNQPQHF. The CDR3 DNA is TGTGCCAGCAGCCCGATAACGGCTAGCAATCAGCCCCAGCATTTT.

This clonotype was seen ten or more times. The J gene is TRBJ1-1, the V gene TRBV24-1, with D perhaps matching TRBD1 (6 bases). Deletions cut 5 bases from V and 4 bases from J, with 10 bases between. The CDR3 is 13 residues long. Germline V gene data show CDR1 as KGHDR and CDR2 as SFDVKD. Written as DNA, the CDR3 is TGTGCCACCAGTGGCGTGGGGGCCACTGAAGCTTTCTTT. Its translation: CATSGVGATEAFF.

This clonotype was seen a handful of times. The V and J genes are TRBV25-1 and TRBJ2-1; D is unresolved. This CDR3 is 15 amino acids long. Germline assignment: CDR1 MGHDK and CDR2 SYGVNS. V was clipped by 3 bases and J by 3 bases, with 12 bases between them. The CDR3: CASSEVAPNYNEQFF. In nucleotides, the CDR3 is TGTGCCAGCAGTGAGGTCGCACCAAACTACAATGAGCAGTTCTTC. The variable domain in full, completed from reference TRBV25-1 and TRBJ2-1, reads EADIYQTPRYLVIGTGKKITLECSQTMGHDKMYWYQQDPGMELHLIHYSYGVNSTEKGDLSSESTVSRIRTEHFPLTLESARPSHTSQYLCASSEVAPNYNEQFFGPGTRLTVL.